This T cell receptor (beta chain) was sequenced for a study of blood T cell repertoires in COVID-19. Study-level background: Nucleic acid was either cDNA or gDNA, and it came from T cells, B-cell-depleted T cells, or PBMCs.

Germline CDR1 SNHLY, CDR2 FYNNEI. The CDR3 has 13 residues. V lost 3 bases, J lost 1 base, and 6 bases lay in between. Profiled with immunoSEQ multiplex PCR; TCRdb holds only in-frame clones, not every one. The repertoire holds approximately 160,000 clones, with around nine tenths as singletons. The rearrangement uses TRBV2 and TRBJ1-1; D is unclear. The sequenced material came from peripheral blood. The sequence was obtained from a man aged 55 to 70 with active or convalescent COVID-19. The CDR3 bases are TGTGCCAGCAGTGACAGAGGGAACACTGAAGCTTTCTTT. Translating gives CASSDRGNTEAFF.